This is a list of T cell receptor beta chains from one sample in a study of identical twins. TCRdb called the 5' RACE reads again in MiXCR, with one record for every CDR3 protein. The sample comprises around 1.7 million distinct CDR3 sequences, under 35% of which are singletons, and about 0.27% rests with the top ten. The sequencing sample was made of cord blood. These TCRs come from a newborn girl in good health. CDR3s include the opening cysteine and the closing phenylalanine or tryptophan. The D gene is left open where the match is weak. Rows may omit the clone size; those that give it use once, few, many or a size class.

d_call	clone_size	j_call	v_call	cdr3_aa	cdr3_nt
TRBD1	few	TRBJ1-5	TRBV20-1	CSARRTGAVYSNQPQHF	TGCAGTGCTAGAAGGACAGGGGCCGTCTATAGCAATCAGCCCCAGCATTTT
TRBD2	few	TRBJ2-3	TRBV20-1	CSAIPSGGATDTQYF	TGCAGTGCTATTCCTAGCGGGGGGGCGACAGATACGCAGTATTTT
-	few	TRBJ2-3	TRBV20-1	CSASLASTDTQYF	TGCAGTGCTAGTCTAGCGAGCACAGATACGCAGTATTTT
TRBD2	few	TRBJ2-7	TRBV20-1	CSARVVSGRYEQYF	TGCAGTGCTAGAGTTGTTAGCGGGAGGTACGAGCAGTACTTC
-	-	TRBJ2-3	TRBV5-1	CASSDVLGRTSTGTQYF	TGCGCCAGCAGCGACGTACTAGGAAGAACTAGCACAGGTACGCAGTATTTT
-	-	TRBJ2-3	TRBV7-2	CASSLVGRAVTDTQYF	TGTGCCAGCAGCTTAGTGGGGCGGGCGGTAACAGATACGCAGTATTTT
-	-	TRBJ2-3	TRBV3-1	CASSQVGRWTPDTQYF	TGTGCCAGCAGCCAAGTGGGGCGGTGGACCCCAGATACGCAGTATTTT
-	many	TRBJ2-7	TRBV20-1	CSAGTQREQYF	TGCAGTGCTGGGACGCAGCGGGAGCAGTACTTC
TRBD1	-	TRBJ2-1	TRBV20-1	CSASEGTGLSEQFF	TGCAGTGCTAGTGAGGGGACAGGGTTAAGTGAGCAGTTCTTC
-	-	TRBJ2-7	TRBV2	CASTSFGVVSHEQYF	TGTGCCAGCACCAGCTTCGGGGTAGTGTCCCACGAGCAGTACTTC
TRBD1	-	TRBJ2-7	TRBV20-1	CSARRTGASVYEQYF	TGCAGTGCTAGAAGGACAGGAGCTTCGGTCTACGAGCAGTACTTC
TRBD1	-	TRBJ1-5	TRBV7-2	CASNSDRGQPQHF	TGTGCCAGCAACTCGGACAGGGGTCAGCCCCAGCATTTT
-	-	TRBJ1-2	TRBV25-1	CASSDIVAARACTF	TGTGCCAGCAGTGATATCGTGGCTGCCAGAGCTTGCACCTTC
TRBD2	few	TRBJ2-5	TRBV9	CASSVVGGAETQYF	TGTGCCAGCAGCGTAGTCGGGGGGGCAGAGACCCAGTACTTC
TRBD2	few	TRBJ2-1	TRBV20-1	CSATPLAGGMNEQFF	TGCAGTGCTACTCCCCTAGCGGGAGGAATGAATGAGCAGTTCTTC
-	-	TRBJ1-1	TRBV4-1	CASSHPQGLGNTEAFF	TGCGCCAGCAGCCATCCACAGGGCCTCGGGAACACTGAAGCTTTCTTT
TRBD2	-	TRBJ2-3	TRBV15	CATSRASLRERTDTQYF	TGTGCCACCAGCAGAGCAAGTCTGCGGGAGCGGACAGATACGCAGTATTTT
-	-	TRBJ1-3	TRBV14	CASSQEGTRNTIYF	TGTGCCAGCAGCCAAGAAGGCACCCGAAACACCATATATTTT
-	-	TRBJ1-2	TRBV6-1	CASRDQGYGYTF	TGTGCCAGCAGGGACCAGGGGTATGGCTACACCTTC
TRBD1	-	TRBJ1-4	TRBV3-1	CASSQDATGWEKLFF	TGTGCCAGCAGCCAAGATGCGACAGGGTGGGAAAAACTGTTTTTT
-	few	TRBJ2-3	TRBV3-1	CASSPDRFPDTQYF	TGTGCCAGCAGTCCAGACAGGTTTCCAGATACGCAGTATTTT
-	few	TRBJ1-3	TRBV4-2	CASSQDRGRNTIYF	TGTGCCAGCAGCCAAGATCGGGGTAGAAACACCATATATTTT
TRBD2	few	TRBJ2-1	TRBV29-1	CSVDRLAGGGSSYNEQFF	TGCAGCGTTGATCGGCTAGCGGGGGGCGGGAGCTCCTACAATGAGCAGTTCTTC
-	-	TRBJ2-3	TRBV9	CASSGGARHTQYF	TGTGCCAGCAGCGGGGGGGCACGACATACGCAGTATTTT
TRBD2	-	TRBJ2-1	TRBV7-2	CASSDRLAGGLNEQFF	TGTGCCAGCAGCGATCGACTAGCGGGGGGATTGAATGAGCAGTTCTTC
-	-	TRBJ1-1	TRBV6-1	CASTERGFTEAFF	TGTGCCAGCACCGAACGGGGGTTTACTGAAGCTTTCTTT
-	-	TRBJ2-4	TRBV7-9	CASSQRDPVGQYF	TGTGCCAGCAGCCAGAGAGACCCGGTAGGGCAGTACTTC
TRBD2	-	TRBJ2-1	TRBV5-1	CASSPVTLAGTQGEQFF	TGCGCCAGCAGCCCCGTTACTCTAGCGGGAACCCAGGGGGAGCAGTTCTTC
TRBD1	few	TRBJ2-2	TRBV12-3/TRBV12-4	CASSFGTGTGELFF	TGTGCCAGCAGTTTTGGGACAGGCACCGGGGAGCTGTTTTTT
-	-	TRBJ1-5	TRBV12-5	CASGLVRVFNQPQHF	TGTGCTAGTGGTTTGGTAAGGGTGTTCAATCAGCCCCAGCATTTT
-	-	TRBJ1-1	TRBV5-6	CASSLVGEPNTEAFF	TGTGCCAGCAGCTTGGTTGGAGAGCCGAACACTGAAGCTTTCTTT
-	many	TRBJ2-1	TRBV12-3/TRBV12-4	CASSPLGRTLEQFF	TGTGCCAGCAGTCCCCTAGGAAGGACCCTTGAGCAGTTCTTC
-	few	TRBJ2-5	TRBV20-1	CSASQGYQETQYF	TGCAGTGCTTCGCAGGGGTACCAAGAGACCCAGTACTTC
-	-	TRBJ2-7	TRBV4-1	CASSQRAGLSTYEQYF	TGCGCCAGCAGCCAACGAGCCGGACTATCAACCTACGAGCAGTACTTC
TRBD2	few	TRBJ2-7	TRBV12-3/TRBV12-4	CASSASGRRYNEQYF	TGTGCCAGCAGTGCCAGCGGGAGGCGGTACAATGAGCAGTACTTC